This is a list of T cell receptor beta chains from one sample in a study of shared clonotypes between healthy human individuals. Assay used: immunoSEQ multiplex PCR; TCRdb lists only in-frame clones, some missing. The data hold about 1.5 million clones, with 95% to 99% observed a single time. The specimen sequenced was naive CD4+ T cells sorted from blood. These TCRs come from a man aged 25 to 45 in good health. Each CDR3 is given with its conserved first and last residue. A D gene is named only where the DNA matches it firmly. Some rows mark clone size as missing; the rest say once, few, many or name a class of expanded clone.

J: TRBJ2-1
V: TRBV7-2
D: -
size: -
CDR3: CASSYTKTYNEQFF
DNA: TGTGCCAGCAGTTACACGAAAACCTACAATGAGCAGTTCTTC

J: TRBJ2-3
V: TRBV6-1
D: TRBD2
size: -
CDR3: CASSDTSGVTDTQYF
DNA: TGTGCCAGCAGTGATACTAGCGGTGTCACAGATACGCAGTATTTT

J: TRBJ2-5
V: TRBV2
D: -
size: -
CDR3: CASSEGRLKETQYF
DNA: TGTGCCAGCAGTGAAGGCCGGCTTAAAGAGACCCAGTACTTC

J: TRBJ2-5
V: TRBV29-1
D: TRBD2
size: -
CDR3: CSAWLAGETQYF
DNA: TGCAGCGCGTGGCTAGCGGGGGAGACCCAGTACTTC

J: TRBJ2-2
V: TRBV25-1
D: -
size: -
CDR3: CASLSHGRGVGAGELFF
DNA: TGTGCCAGCCTCTCTCACGGGCGGGGAGTTGGCGCCGGGGAGCTGTTTTTT

J: TRBJ2-1
V: TRBV5-1
D: -
size: -
CDR3: CASSLDGRHNEQFF
DNA: TGCGCCAGCAGCTTGGACGGTAGGCACAATGAGCAGTTCTTC

J: TRBJ2-7
V: TRBV29-1
D: -
size: -
CDR3: CSVELAATSFSYEQYF
DNA: TGCAGCGTTGAGCTGGCCGCCACCTCGTTCTCCTACGAGCAGTACTTC

J: TRBJ2-7
V: TRBV7-9
D: TRBD2
size: -
CDR3: CASSLLLREGDEQYF
DNA: TGTGCCAGCAGCTTACTCTTGCGGGAGGGCGACGAGCAGTACTTC

J: TRBJ1-5
V: TRBV6-1
D: -
size: -
CDR3: CASSEPWVGNQPQHF
DNA: TGTGCCAGCAGTGAACCGTGGGTTGGCAATCAGCCCCAGCATTTT

J: TRBJ2-2
V: TRBV4-2
D: -
size: -
CDR3: CASSQERQGLYTGELFF
DNA: TGTGCCAGCAGCCAAGAAAGGCAGGGACTGTACACCGGGGAGCTGTTTTTT

J: TRBJ1-5
V: TRBV5-1
D: -
size: few
CDR3: CASSLVGSNQPQHF
DNA: TGCGCCAGCAGCTTGGTGGGCAGCAATCAGCCCCAGCATTTT

J: TRBJ2-1
V: TRBV6-4
D: TRBD2
size: -
CDR3: CASSLKTSGSEQFF
DNA: TGTGCCAGCAGTTTAAAGACTAGCGGATCTGAGCAGTTCTTC

J: TRBJ2-7
V: TRBV11-2
D: TRBD2
size: -
CDR3: CASSMGLAGIYEQYF
DNA: TGTGCCAGCAGCATGGGACTAGCGGGAATATACGAGCAGTACTTC

J: TRBJ2-7
V: TRBV15
D: TRBD1
size: -
CDR3: CATSRAITGGYEQYF
DNA: TGTGCCACCAGCAGAGCCATAACAGGGGGATACGAGCAGTACTTC

J: TRBJ2-3
V: TRBV27
D: -
size: -
CDR3: CASRRATDTQYF
DNA: TGTGCCAGCAGAAGAGCCACAGATACGCAGTATTTT

J: TRBJ2-7
V: TRBV11-1
D: -
size: -
CDR3: CASSEYRVLKGEQYF
DNA: TGTGCCAGCAGCGAGTACAGGGTTTTAAAAGGCGAGCAGTACTTC

J: TRBJ1-1
V: TRBV6-1
D: -
size: -
CDR3: CASSEVGAWTEAFF
DNA: TGTGCCAGCAGTGAAGTAGGGGCTTGGACTGAAGCTTTCTTT

J: TRBJ2-7
V: TRBV6-1
D: -
size: -
CDR3: CASSLDSNYEQYF
DNA: TGTGCCAGCAGCCTGGACAGCAATTACGAGCAGTACTTC

J: TRBJ2-3
V: TRBV4-3
D: -
size: once
CDR3: CASSQFQGSGDTQYF
DNA: TGCGCCAGCAGCCAATTCCAGGGTAGTGGAGATACGCAGTATTTT

J: TRBJ2-7
V: TRBV7-8
D: -
size: -
CDR3: CASSPRKGNPYEQYF
DNA: TGTGCCAGCAGCCCTAGGAAGGGGAATCCCTACGAGCAGTACTTC

J: TRBJ2-3
V: TRBV5-8
D: -
size: -
CDR3: CASGRSTDTQYF
DNA: TGTGCCAGCGGAAGAAGTACAGATACGCAGTATTTT

J: TRBJ2-1
V: TRBV28
D: -
size: -
CDR3: CASSIGPYNEQFF
DNA: TGTGCCAGCAGTATAGGGCCCTACAATGAGCAGTTCTTC

J: TRBJ2-7
V: TRBV20-1
D: -
size: -
CDR3: CSASSYEQYF
DNA: TGCAGTGCGTCAAGTTACGAGCAGTACTTC

J: TRBJ2-1
V: TRBV5-1
D: TRBD1
size: once
CDR3: CASSQQGANNEQFF
DNA: TGCGCCAGCAGCCAGCAGGGGGCGAACAATGAGCAGTTCTTC